These 22 T cell receptor beta chains were sequenced from one sample in a study of CD8+ T cells in alopecia areata (dated by TCRdb to between 2018 and 2020). The library was generated by the immunoSEQ multiplex PCR assay. RNA was extracted from all samples and reverse transcribed into cDNA, which served as template for TCR sequencing. The source is immuneACCESS, and TCRdb retained only in-frame sequences with V and J called. Part of the clones is not carried over; for the studies checked, unresolved V genes explain less than half of this, and the remainder is unexplained. For this sample there are 150,000 to 200,000 clones; around 63% appear just once. In total, the top ten clones hold about 1.5% of the sample. The time point label, as the study defines it: baseline before oral tofacitinib. Here the sequenced sample was CD4+ T cells sorted from blood, taken at week 0. The origin of the receptors is a human donor with alopecia areata.

The V and J genes are TRBV5-6 and TRBJ2-5; D is ambiguous. Germline V gene data show CDR1 as SGHDT and CDR2 as YYEEEE. V was pared by 2 bases and J by 4 bases, with 9 bases between. This CDR3 region has 13 residues. CDR3 residues: CASSFGPGETQYF. The CDR3 nucleotides read TGTGCCAGCAGCTTCGGCCCGGGAGAGACCCAGTACTTC.

The rearrangement joins TRBV29-1 to TRBJ1-1, with D uncertain. Germline CDR1 SQVTM, CDR2 ANQGSEA. V dropped 4 bases and J dropped 1 base, with 10 bases sitting between them. The length of the CDR3 is 13 residues. The CDR3 loop is CSVGEGENTEAFF. The CDR3 DNA is TGCAGCGTTGGAGAGGGAGAGAACACTGAAGCTTTCTTT.

V gene TRBV7-2 combines with J gene TRBJ2-6; possibly TRBD2 for D (5 bases). Germline values: CDR1 SGHTA, CDR2 FQGNSA. Trimming took 3 bases from V and 4 from J, leaving 10 bases between them. CDR3 length equals 15 residues. CDR3 loop: CASSFRGPGANVLTF. CDR3 in DNA: TGTGCCAGCAGCTTTAGAGGGCCCGGGGCCAACGTCCTGACTTTC.

The V and J genes are TRBV15 and TRBJ1-5, with D hard to call. There are 16 residues in the CDR3. V was trimmed by 8 bases and J by 2 bases, leaving 19 bases between them. CDR1 is LNHNV, CDR2 YYDKDF, per germline (reference sequence). In nucleotides, the CDR3 is TGTGCCACCCTTGATGGGAGGGCCGGGGGCAATCAGCCCCAGCATTTT. This codes for CATLDGRAGGNQPQHF.

Remarks on this clone: The identical CDR3 is also encoded by other nucleotide sequences in the sample. V and J are TRBV29-1 and TRBJ1-1; D is possibly TRBD1 (6 bases). The germline gives CDR1 SQVTM, CDR2 ANQGSEA. The germline V and J ends were trimmed by 2 bases and 5 bases, with 12 bases remaining between them. The CDR3 is made up of 13 amino acids. This CDR3 reads CSVEPRGKTEAFF. CDR3 sequence (DNA): TGCAGCGTTGAACCGAGGGGGAAGACTGAAGCTTTCTTT. Drawing the rest from reference TRBV29-1 and TRBJ1-1, the complete variable domain is SAVISQKPSRDICQRGTSLTIQCQVDSQVTMMFWYRQQPGQSLTLIATANQGSEATYESGFVIDKFPISRPNLTFSTLTVSNMSPEDSSIYLCSVEPRGKTEAFFGQGTRLTVV.

The chain employs TRBV29-1 and TRBJ2-3; D is undetermined. Per germline, CDR1 SQVTM and CDR2 ANQGSEA. The CDR3 is made up of 15 amino acids. The V end was cut by 3 bases, the J end by 0 bases, with 13 bases between. CDR3 bases: TGCAGCGTTGACCGCCAGTCGCTTAGCACAGATACGCAGTATTTT. This encodes CSVDRQSLSTDTQYF.

This clone was observed a handful of times. V gene TRBV13 combines with J gene TRBJ1-6; 7 nucleotides align to TRBD1. This CDR3 contains 13 residues. CDR1 is PRHDT and CDR2 is FYEKMQ in the germline V gene (reference sequence). V shed 5 bases, J shed 7 bases, and the junction held 2 bases outside the gene matches. The chain's CDR3 is CASSEQGNSPLHF. In DNA, the CDR3 is TGTGCCAGCAGCGAACAGGGGAATTCACCCCTCCACTTT.

The chain carries TRBV7-2 and TRBJ1-2, with TRBD1 identical over 9 bases. The CDR3 has 14 amino acids. Trimming removed 4 bases from V and 5 bases from J; junction bases left unmatched: 5. Per germline, CDR1 SGHTA and CDR2 FQGNSA. CDR3 sequence: CASSSPGQGYGYTF. In DNA, the CDR3 is TGTGCCAGCAGCTCCCCGGGACAGGGATATGGCTACACCTTC.

The chain couples TRBV20-1 to TRBJ1-2, with a tentative D call TRBD1 (6 bases). Trimming removed 6 bases at V and 13 bases at J, with 18 bases between. The CDR3 covers 11 residues. Germline CDR1 reads DFQATT; CDR2 reads SNEGSKA (reference sequence). The CDR3 protein is CSANANRVCTF. In nucleotides, the CDR3 is TGCAGTGCGAACGCGAACAGGGTTTGCACCTTC.

The chain couples TRBV10-3 to TRBJ1-1; weak D call: TRBD1 (5 bases). Germline V lookup: CDR1 ENHRY, CDR2 SYGVKD. Trimming shortened V by 11 bases and J by 6 bases, and 13 bases separated the two germline ends. This CDR3 is built from 11 residues. The CDR3 loop is CAVSGPSEAFF. For the CDR3, the DNA is TGTGCCGTATCAGGGCCCTCTGAAGCTTTCTTT.

This clone appeared a few times. This chain's CDR3 is CASTEKNIQYF. CDR3 bases: TGTGCCAGCACCGAGAAGAACATTCAGTACTTC. J is TRBJ2-4 and V is TRBV6-6; D gene ambiguous. Trimming stripped 7 bases from V and 7 bases from J, with 8 bases between. CDR1 MNHNY and CDR2 SVGAGI come from the germline V gene (reference sequence). The CDR3 spans 11 residues.

The chain combines TRBV28 with TRBJ1-1, with D uncertain. Germline CDR1 MDHEN, CDR2 SYDVKM. CDR3 length equals 14 residues. Trimming removed 6 bases from V and 0 bases from J, with 11 bases in between. DNA of the CDR3: TGTGCCAGCAGACGCCCGCTCCTGAACACTGAAGCTTTCTTT. Protein: CASRRPLLNTEAFF.

V is TRBV7-8 and J is TRBJ2-2; D unclear. The V and J ends lost 6 bases and 6 bases respectively, with 14 bases between them. The CDR3 runs 14 residues. CDR1 SGHVS and CDR2 FQNEAQ come from the germline V gene. For the CDR3, the DNA is TGTGCCAGCAGTAAGGTGGGATCGGCCGGGGAGCTGTTTTTT. It specifies CASSKVGSAGELFF.

This clone was found once. The V call is TRBV7-2, the J call TRBJ2-3; D is ambiguous. Between the trimmed V and J ends, which lost 5 bases and 4 bases, there was a span of 7 bases. This CDR3 has 12 amino acids. Per germline, CDR1 SGHTA and CDR2 FQGNSA. CDR3 in amino acids: CASSTVADTQYF. CDR3 bases: TGTGCCAGCAGCACTGTGGCAGATACGCAGTATTTT. Supplemented by reference TRBV7-2 and TRBJ2-3, the full variable domain reads GAGVSQSPSNKVTEKGKDVELRCDPISGHTALYWYRQSLGQGLEFLIYFQGNSAPDKSGLPSDRFSAERTGGSVSTLTIQRTQQEDSAVYLCASSTVADTQYFGPGTRLTVL.

The chain employs TRBV7-2 and TRBJ2-3; TRBD2 agrees at 10 bases. Looked up from germline, CDR1 is SGHTA and CDR2 is FQGNSA. Trimming cost V 5 bases and J 2 bases; bases outside gene matches: 4. The CDR3 has 15 amino acids. CDR3 nucleotides: TGTGCCAGCAGCGAGCTAGCGGGGGTCACAGATACGCAGTATTTT. Protein product: CASSELAGVTDTQYF.

For this clone: Other DNA sequences in this sample translate to the same CDR3. The J gene is TRBJ2-5, the V gene TRBV5-1; perhaps TRBD2 as D (5 bases). CDR3 length equals 14 residues. V was shortened by 1 base and J by 5 bases, with 12 bases between the two germline ends. Germline assignment: CDR1 SGHRS and CDR2 YFSETQ. DNA of the CDR3: TGCGCCAGCAGCTTGCGAGGGTTGGGCGAGACCCAGTACTTC. This translates into CASSLRGLGETQYF.

V is TRBV7-9 and J is TRBJ2-6; D is perhaps TRBD1 (5 bases). The germline V gene has CDR1 SEHNR and CDR2 FQNEAQ (reference sequence). The CDR3 spans 16 residues. The V gene lost 4 bases and the J gene lost 3 bases, with 13 bases spanning the gap. CDR3 in amino acids: CASSSQGSIGANVLTF. The CDR3 bases are TGTGCCAGCAGCTCCCAGGGTAGTATTGGGGCCAACGTCCTGACTTTC.

This clone showed up many times. The rearrangement links TRBV7-2 to TRBJ2-3; D may match TRBD1 or TRBD2 (5 bases each). This CDR3 has 17 amino acids. V was shortened by 1 base and J by 5 bases, with 19 bases between the two germline ends. CDR1 SGHTA and CDR2 FQGNSA come from the germline V gene. CDR3 loop: CASSLDGRGALVDTQYF. The CDR3 DNA reads TGTGCCAGCAGCTTAGACGGACGGGGCGCTCTGGTAGATACGCAGTATTTT.

The chain has TRBV4-3 and TRBJ2-3, with TRBD2 matching 12 bases. This CDR3 is built from 17 residues. CDR1 LGHNA and CDR2 YSLEER come from the germline V gene. With 4 bases clipped from V and 5 bases from J, the junction kept 10 bases outside the gene matches. CDR3 DNA sequence: TGCGCCAGCAGCCGGTACCTAGCGGGGGGGGCCGGAGATACGCAGTATTTT. It codes for CASSRYLAGGAGDTQYF.

The chain employs TRBV30 and TRBJ1-2; D possibly corresponds to TRBD1 (5 bases). The CDR3 has 14 amino acids. CDR1 and CDR2 from the germline V gene are GTSNPN and SVGIG (reference sequence). The V and J ends lost 3 bases and 1 base respectively, with 12 bases between them. The CDR3 nucleotides read TGTGCCTGGAGAGTAGGGACCGGTAACTATGGCTACACCTTC. Protein sequence: CAWRVGTGNYGYTF.

V gene TRBV30 combines with J gene TRBJ2-7; D assignment may be TRBD1 or TRBD2 (5 bases each). The germline V and J ends were trimmed by 5 bases and 3 bases, with 11 bases remaining between them. Germline V gene data show CDR1 as GTSNPN and CDR2 as SVGIG (reference sequence). CDR3 length: 12 residues. The CDR3 DNA is TGTGCCTGGGGGGACCGCTACTACGAGCAGTACTTC. Its protein product is CAWGDRYYEQYF.

The chain has TRBV6-1 and TRBJ1-1; tentatively, D is TRBD1 (5 bases). CDR1 MNHNS and CDR2 SASEGT come from the germline V gene. The CDR3 consists of 13 residues. The V gene lost 6 bases and the J gene lost 10 bases, with 18 bases spanning the gap. The CDR3 is CASRHAGTGGAFF. The CDR3 nucleotides are TGTGCCAGCAGACACGCAGGGACGGGTGGAGCTTTCTTT.